This is a list of T cell receptor beta chains from one sample in a study of blood T cell repertoires in COVID-19. Method: immunoSEQ multiplex PCR; TCRdb's copy keeps in-frame clones and lacks some. The sample includes 200,000 to 250,000 clones, 82% of them seen just once. The material sequenced was PBMCs or T cells enriched from blood (not recorded which). These receptors were collected from an older woman who had recovered from COVID-19. Each CDR3 is given without its conserved first and last residue. Clone size appears in some rows only: once, few, many, or a class for an expanded clone.

J gene | V gene | clone size | CDR3 protein
TRBJ2-2 | TRBV7-7 | NA | ASSLDRGSTGELF
TRBJ1-1 | TRBV15 | NA | ATSLRTGRTEAF
TRBJ2-2 | TRBV7-9 | few | ASSFRALAGGLNTGELF
TRBJ2-3 | TRBV11-2 | NA | ASSSRTGGITDTQY
TRBJ2-7 | TRBV9 | NA | ASSVGLGSPYEQY
TRBJ1-2 | TRBV4-3 | NA | ASSQATAPGFSYGYT
TRBJ2-5 | TRBV5-1 | NA | ASSTGGGEGQETQY
TRBJ2-1 | TRBV5-6 | NA | ASSLIMSGRVYNEQF
TRBJ2-3 | TRBV7-9 | many | ASSLEGLTDTQY
TRBJ2-1 | TRBV2 | NA | ASSATRGFGQNNEQF
TRBJ2-7 | TRBV7-2 | NA | ASSLSSYEQY
TRBJ1-1 | TRBV12-3/TRBV12-4 | NA | ASRTGGTEAF